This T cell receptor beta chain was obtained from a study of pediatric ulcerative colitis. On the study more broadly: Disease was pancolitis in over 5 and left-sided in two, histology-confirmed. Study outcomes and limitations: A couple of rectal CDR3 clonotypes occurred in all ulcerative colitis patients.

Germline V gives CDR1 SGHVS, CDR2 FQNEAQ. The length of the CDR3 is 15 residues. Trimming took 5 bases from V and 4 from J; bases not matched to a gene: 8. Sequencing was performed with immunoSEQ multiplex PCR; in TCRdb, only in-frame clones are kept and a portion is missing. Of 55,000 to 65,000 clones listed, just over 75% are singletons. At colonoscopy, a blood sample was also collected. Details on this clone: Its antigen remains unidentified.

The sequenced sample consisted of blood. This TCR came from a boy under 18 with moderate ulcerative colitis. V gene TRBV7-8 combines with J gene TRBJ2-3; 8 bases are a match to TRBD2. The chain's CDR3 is CASSNGGAGPDTQYF. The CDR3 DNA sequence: TGTGCCAGCAGCAACGGGGGGGCAGGCCCAGATACGCAGTATTTT.